One sample yielded the 29 T cell receptor beta chains listed below, sequenced in a study of blood T cell repertoires in COVID-19. The assay was immunoSEQ multiplex PCR, and TCRdb's table has in-frame clones only and misses some. The sample lists about 220,000 clones; 87% were seen once. What was sequenced was PBMCs or T cells enriched from blood (not recorded which). Receptors were obtained from a woman between 25 and 40 years old with acute COVID-19.

The V gene is TRBV16, the J gene TRBJ1-2, with a possible D match to TRBD1 (5 bases). V was pared by 0 bases and J by 8 bases, with 19 bases between. The CDR3 has 16 residues. Germline CDR1 reads KGHSY; CDR2 reads FQNENV. The CDR3 here is CASSQSTVGGTLGYTF. In DNA form, the CDR3 reads TGTGCCAGCAGCCAATCCACAGTGGGGGGGACTTTGGGCTACACCTTC. The full variable domain, completed using reference TRBV16 and TRBJ1-2, is GEEVAQTPKHLVRGEGQKAKLYCAPIKGHSYVFWYQQVLKNEFKFLISFQNENVFDETGMPKERFSAKCLPNSPCSLEIQATKLEDSAVYFCASSQSTVGGTLGYTFGSGTRLTVV.

The CDR3 DNA reads as TGTGCCAGCAGTTACTCGAGGTTATATCAGCCCCAGCATTTT. It is translated as CASSYSRLYQPQHF. The V and J genes are TRBV6-2 or TRBV6-3 and TRBJ1-5; no clear D gene. This CDR3 comprises 14 residues. V was clipped by 0 bases and J by 5 bases, with 8 bases between them. Germline V CDR1 and CDR2: MNHEY, SVGEGT.

The rearrangement uses TRBV7-2 and TRBJ1-5; maybe TRBD1 (5 bases). V was pared by 2 bases and J by 6 bases, with 14 bases between. The CDR3 totals 15 residues. Germline V gene sequence: CDR1 SGHTA, CDR2 FQGNSA. The CDR3 DNA is TGTGCCAGCAGCTTATCCTCGGGGGGGGGTCAGCCCCAGCATTTT. It is translated as CASSLSSGGGQPQHF.

The chain is built from TRBV7-2 and TRBJ1-6; no firm D call. This CDR3 is built from 16 residues. CDR1 SGHTA and CDR2 FQGNSA come from the germline V gene. Trimming shortened V by 3 bases and J by 0 bases, and 9 bases separated the two germline ends. CDR3 loop: CASSLRPSSYNSPLHF. DNA of the CDR3: TGTGCCAGCAGCTTGAGACCTAGCTCCTATAATTCACCCCTCCACTTT.

The V and J genes are TRBV5-6 and TRBJ1-1; D unresolved. Germline V gene lookup returns CDR1 SGHDT and CDR2 YYEEEE. The CDR3 covers 12 residues. Trimming removed 2 bases from V and 0 bases from J, with 2 bases in between. CDR3 in DNA: TGTGCCAGCAGCTTTATGAACACTGAAGCTTTCTTT. Its translation: CASSFMNTEAFF.

The chain has TRBV5-1 and TRBJ2-1, with TRBD1 matching 7 bases. Germline V gene lookup returns CDR1 SGHRS and CDR2 YFSETQ. J gave up 2 bases and V 0 bases, and 2 bases lay outside the gene matches. The length of the CDR3 is 15 residues. The CDR3 spells CASSLEGTAYNEQFF. DNA of the CDR3: TGCGCCAGCAGCTTGGAGGGGACAGCCTACAATGAGCAGTTCTTC.

Turning to this clone: Other DNA sequences in the same sample also yield this CDR3. The chain couples TRBV5-1 to TRBJ1-1, with TRBD1 matching 9 bases. CDR1 SGHRS and CDR2 YFSETQ come from the germline V gene. J gave up 1 base and V 4 bases, and 2 bases lay outside the gene matches. This CDR3 is 14 amino acids long. DNA of the CDR3: TGCGCCAGCAGCCCGGGACAGGGGAACACTGAAGCTTTCTTT. It translates to CASSPGQGNTEAFF.

About this clone: The junction shows a germline mismatch at one end, possibly a read error. The chain employs TRBV7-7 and TRBJ2-3, with 14 positions matching TRBD2. Germline loops: CDR1 SSHAT, CDR2 FNYEAQ (reference sequence). This CDR3 region has 16 residues. CDR3 region: CASSAGLAGGQDTQYF. CDR3 bases: TGTGCTAGCAGCGCCGGACTAGCGGGGGGCCAAGATACGCAGTATTTT.

The chain recombines TRBV10-3 with TRBJ1-5; a weak D match, TRBD1 (5 bases). The CDR3 extends over 16 amino acids. V was cut by 3 bases and J by 5 bases, with 17 bases left in between. Germline CDR1 reads ENHRY; CDR2 reads SYGVKD. The CDR3 DNA reads as TGTGCCATCAGTGACTCCCTGGGGGGAACAGATCAGCCCCAGCATTTT. Residues: CAISDSLGGTDQPQHF.

The rearrangement joins TRBV6-5 to TRBJ2-7, with a weak D call TRBD1 (6 bases). Germline-derived CDR1 and CDR2 are MNHEY and SVGAGI. CDR3 size: 15 residues. V was shortened by 0 bases and J by 3 bases, with 12 bases between the two germline ends. CDR3: CASSYSSRGIYEQYF. The CDR3 nucleotides are TGTGCCAGCAGTTACTCGAGCAGGGGCATCTACGAGCAGTACTTC.

V gene TRBV19 combines with J gene TRBJ2-7, with a possible D match to TRBD1 (5 bases). V was shortened by 9 bases and J by 2 bases, with 17 bases between the two germline ends. CDR1 LNHDA and CDR2 SQIVND come from the germline V gene (reference sequence). The CDR3 has 14 residues. The CDR3 sequence: CASSLQERAYEQYF. CDR3 DNA sequence: TGTGCCAGCTCCCTACAGGAAAGGGCCTACGAGCAGTACTTC. The full variable domain, with the rest looked up from reference TRBV19 and TRBJ2-7, is DGGITQSPKYLFRKEGQNVTLSCEQNLNHDAMYWYRQDPGQGLRLIYYSQIVNDFQKGDIAEGYSVSREKKESFPLTVTSAQKNPTAFYLCASSLQERAYEQYFGPGTRLTVT.

V and J are TRBV3-1 (or the pseudogene TRBV3-2) and TRBJ1-2; D is unclear. V was clipped by 3 bases and J by 1 base, with 15 bases between them. This CDR3 comprises 16 residues. Germline V gene data show CDR1 as LGHDT and CDR2 as YNNKEL (reference sequence). The CDR3 DNA reads as TGTGCCAGCAGCCATGTGAGGCAGCGCATTAACTATGGCTACACCTTC. It translates to CASSHVRQRINYGYTF.

CDR3 in DNA: TGTGCCTGGAGCAAGGGGGACTATGGCTACACCTTC. This translates into CAWSKGDYGYTF. J is TRBJ1-2 and V is TRBV30; D may be TRBD1 (6 bases). The V end was cut by 3 bases, the J end by 3 bases, with 8 bases between. In germline, CDR1 is GTSNPN, CDR2 SVGIG (reference sequence). This CDR3 is 12 amino acids long.

The J gene is TRBJ1-1, the V gene TRBV30; 12 nucleotides line up with TRBD1. CDR1 GTSNPN and CDR2 SVGIG come from the germline V gene (reference sequence). The CDR3 loop spans 14 amino acids. With 4 bases clipped from V and 11 bases from J, the junction kept 11 bases outside the gene matches. CDR3 region: CAWTRGQGAGRAFF. CDR3 sequence (DNA): TGTGCCTGGACCCGGGGACAGGGGGCCGGTAGGGCTTTCTTT.

The chain couples TRBV2 to TRBJ2-3; D remains ambiguous. Trimming left V 4 bases short and J 4 bases short, with 9 bases between. The CDR3 contains 13 residues. Germline V gene sequence: CDR1 SNHLY, CDR2 FYNNEI. This chain's CDR3 is CASSVESSDTQYF. CDR3 DNA: TGTGCCAGCAGTGTTGAGAGTTCAGATACGCAGTATTTT.

The rearrangement uses TRBV5-1 and TRBJ2-1, with D hard to call. CDR3 length equals 13 residues. Germline V gene sequence: CDR1 SGHRS, CDR2 YFSETQ. V was shortened by 0 bases and J by 5 bases, with 6 bases between the two germline ends. CDR3 in DNA: TGCGCCAGCAGCTTGGTGACAAACAATGAGCAGTTCTTC. Amino acids: CASSLVTNNEQFF.

For this clone: The sample holds other DNA sequences that translate to the same CDR3. The gene calls are TRBV18 and TRBJ2-7, with 8 bases that match TRBD1. In germline, CDR1 is KGHSH, CDR2 LQKENI. The ends lost 4 bases at V and 1 base at J; junction bases unmatched: 6. The CDR3 consists of 15 residues. CDR3 nucleotides: TGTGCCAGCTCACTTGGACAGGGTTCTTCCTACGAGCAGTACTTC. Its protein is CASSLGQGSSYEQYF.

This chain connects TRBV5-1 to TRBJ1-2; the match to TRBD1 covers 7 bases. Trimming at V came to 2 bases and at J to 7 bases, leaving 8 bases not matched to a gene. This CDR3 region has 14 residues. CDR1 and CDR2 from the germline V gene are SGHRS and YFSETQ. The CDR3 DNA sequence: TGCGCCAGCAGCTTTGGACAGGCGGAGGGTGGCTACACCTTC. Protein sequence: CASSFGQAEGGYTF.

The count of this clone is one. V and J are TRBV7-9 and TRBJ2-2; no clear D. V shed 3 bases and J shed 7 bases, with 12 bases lying between them. The CDR3 sequence is 14 residues long. Germline loops: CDR1 SEHNR, CDR2 FQNEAQ (reference sequence). The CDR3 sequence is CASSLRVFGGELFF. The CDR3 DNA reads TGTGCCAGCAGCTTGAGAGTCTTCGGCGGGGAGCTGTTTTTT.

The chain is built from TRBV6-5 and TRBJ1-1, with 7 bases aligning to TRBD1. The germline gives CDR1 MNHEY, CDR2 SVGAGI. The CDR3 contains 13 residues. Trimming cost V 6 bases and J 0 bases; bases outside gene matches: 1. CDR3 DNA sequence: TGTGCCAGCAGGACAGGGATGAACACTGAAGCTTTCTTT. The encoded protein is CASRTGMNTEAFF.

This sequence joins TRBV3-1 (or the pseudogene TRBV3-2) and TRBJ1-1; tentative D call: TRBD1 (5 bases). The CDR3 sequence is 15 residues long. V was clipped by 3 bases and J by 1 base, with 12 bases between them. The germline CDR1 and CDR2 sequences are LGHDT and YNNKEL (reference sequence). The DNA of the CDR3 is TGTGCCAGCAGCCATTTTCTGACAGAGAACACTGAAGCTTTCTTT. Translated: CASSHFLTENTEAFF.

The chain is built from TRBV7-2 and TRBJ2-1; maybe TRBD1 (6 bases). Trimming left V 6 bases short and J 10 bases short, with 13 bases between. The CDR3 extends over 12 amino acids. Germline lookup yields CDR1 SGHTA and CDR2 FQGNSA. The CDR3 coding sequence is TGTGCCAGCAGTTCACAGGGATGGGAGCAGTTCTTC. This encodes CASSSQGWEQFF.

The chain has TRBV6-5 and TRBJ1-3; D gene uncertain. The CDR3 covers 15 residues. The V gene lost 2 bases and the J gene lost 8 bases, with 16 bases spanning the gap. Germline V lookup: CDR1 MNHEY, CDR2 SVGAGI. As DNA, the CDR3 is TGTGCCAGCAGTTACAGCGAGGGTTTGATGGACACCATATATTTT. As protein: CASSYSEGLMDTIYF.

The chain recombines TRBV6-1 with TRBJ2-7; D is perhaps TRBD1 (6 bases). The CDR3 has 15 amino acids. Germline CDR1 reads MNHNS; CDR2 reads SASEGT. V was pared by 3 bases and J by 2 bases, with 14 bases between. The CDR3 DNA reads TGTGCCAGCAGTGACGGGCCAGGGGACACCTACGAGCAGTACTTC. Translating it yields CASSDGPGDTYEQYF.

The CDR3 bases are TGTGCCAGCAGCCAAGGGGGGGTGGACACTGAAGCTTTCTTT. This codes for CASSQGGVDTEAFF. The V gene is TRBV4-2, the J gene TRBJ1-1, with a possible D match to TRBD1 (5 bases). There are 14 residues in the CDR3. Germline CDR1 is LGHNA and CDR2 is YNFKEQ. The V gene lost 1 base and the J gene lost 3 bases, with 9 bases spanning the gap.

The chain is built from TRBV19 and TRBJ2-3; D is ambiguous. Trimming shortened V by 5 bases and J by 7 bases, and 13 bases separated the two germline ends. Germline V gene data show CDR1 as LNHDA and CDR2 as SQIVND (reference sequence). CDR3 length: 13 amino acids. The chain's CDR3 is CASSLTSGNTQYF. The CDR3 coding sequence is TGTGCCAGTAGTTTAACTTCAGGAAATACGCAGTATTTT.

This clone was seen only once. V is TRBV29-1 and J is TRBJ1-2, with D possibly TRBD1 on 6 matching bases. CDR1 and CDR2 (germline): SQVTM, ANQGSEA. With 5 bases removed from V and 6 bases from J, the gap between germline ends came to 10 bases. This CDR3 is 11 amino acids long. The CDR3 DNA reads TGCAGCGTTCGGGACACCCATGGCTACACCTTC. The encoded protein is CSVRDTHGYTF.

This rearrangement joins TRBV19 to TRBJ1-1; D not resolved. The ends were cut back, 7 bases at V and 0 bases at J, with 15 bases in the middle. The germline CDR1 and CDR2 sequences are LNHDA and SQIVND (reference sequence). This CDR3 region has 15 residues. In DNA, the CDR3 is TGTGCCAGTACCATGGTCCGGGGTTTGAACACTGAAGCTTTCTTT. Translating it yields CASTMVRGLNTEAFF.

The rearrangement links TRBV4-2 to TRBJ2-7, with D maybe TRBD1 (6 bases). This CDR3 has 15 residues. The germline V gene encodes CDR1 LGHNA and CDR2 YNFKEQ. V lost 3 bases and J lost 2, with 14 bases in between. As DNA, the CDR3 is TGTGCCAGCAGCCAGACGACGACAGGTACCTACGAGCAGTACTTC. This gives the protein CASSQTTTGTYEQYF.